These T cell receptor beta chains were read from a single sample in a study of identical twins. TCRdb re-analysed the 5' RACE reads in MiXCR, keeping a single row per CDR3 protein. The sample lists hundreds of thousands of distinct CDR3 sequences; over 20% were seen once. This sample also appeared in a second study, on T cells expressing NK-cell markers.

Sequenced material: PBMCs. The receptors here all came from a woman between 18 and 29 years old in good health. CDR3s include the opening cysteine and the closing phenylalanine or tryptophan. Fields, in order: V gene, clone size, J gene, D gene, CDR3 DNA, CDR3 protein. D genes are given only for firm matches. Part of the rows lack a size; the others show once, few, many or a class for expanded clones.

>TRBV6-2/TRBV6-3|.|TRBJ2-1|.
TGTGCCAGCAGCCCTGCCCCGAATAGCGGCACCTTCTTC
CASSPAPNSGTFF
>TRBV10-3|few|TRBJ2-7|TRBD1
TGTGCCATCAGTGAGGGACAGGGGGCCTACGAGCAGTACTTC
CAISEGQGAYEQYF
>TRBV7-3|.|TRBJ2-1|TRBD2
TGTGCCAGCAGTTCCCGACCTTTTACTAGCGGGGGGGAAAATGAGCAGTTCTTC
CASSSRPFTSGGENEQFF
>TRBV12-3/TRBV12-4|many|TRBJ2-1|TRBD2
TGTGCCAGCAGAGCTAGCGGGGGTGAGGTTGAGCAGTTCTTC
CASRASGGEVEQFF
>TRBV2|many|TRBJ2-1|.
TGTGCCAGCAGAAGGTCGGGAACCAGGGTGTGGGTCTTCTCCTACAATGAGCAGTTCTTC
CASRRSGTRVWVFSYNEQFF
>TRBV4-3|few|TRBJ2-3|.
TGCGCCAGCAGCCAAGGGGTTGGCAGCGCAGATACGCAGTATTTT
CASSQGVGSADTQYF
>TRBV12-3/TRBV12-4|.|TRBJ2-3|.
TGTGCCAGCAGGCCCCCGCGGGGTCCTTTGTGGACAACGCAGTATTTT
CASRPPRGPLWTTQYF
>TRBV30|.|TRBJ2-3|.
TGTGCCCTTCGGGGGTACACAGATACGCAGTATTTT
CALRGYTDTQYF
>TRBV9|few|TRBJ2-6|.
TGTGCCAGCAGCGTAGTCGTCAGGGCGTCTGGGGCCAACGTCCTGACTTTC
CASSVVVRASGANVLTF
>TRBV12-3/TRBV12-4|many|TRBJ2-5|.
TGTGCCAGCAGTTTTTCGGGGGTGGAGACCCAGTACTTC
CASSFSGVETQYF
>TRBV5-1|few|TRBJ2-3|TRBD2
TGCGCCAGCAGCTTTTCTAGCGGGGGGGCTCTTGATACGCAGTATTTT
CASSFSSGGALDTQYF
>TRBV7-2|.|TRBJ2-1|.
TGTGCCAGCAGCTTATGGCAGTCTTTCGACAATGATGAGCAGTTCTTC
CASSLWQSFDNDEQFF
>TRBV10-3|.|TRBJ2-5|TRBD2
TGTGCCATCAGTGACCTACCGGGGGGACTAGCGGTACAAGAGACCCAGTACTTC
CAISDLPGGLAVQETQYF
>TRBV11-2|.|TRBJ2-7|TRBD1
TGTGCCAGCAGCTCAGGACAGGGGGGAGTCTACGAGCAGTACTTC
CASSSGQGGVYEQYF
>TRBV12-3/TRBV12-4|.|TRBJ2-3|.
TGTGCCAGCGCGAGAATTGGTATTGGCGCAGATACGCAGTATTTT
CASARIGIGADTQYF
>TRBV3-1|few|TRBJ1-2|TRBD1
TGTGCCAGCAGCCAAGAAGGGACAGGGCCTTATGACTATGGCTACACCTTC
CASSQEGTGPYDYGYTF
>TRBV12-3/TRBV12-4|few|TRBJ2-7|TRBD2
TGTGCCAGCAGTCCTAGGTACGGGGGGGCCGTGGACGAGCAGTACTTC
CASSPRYGGAVDEQYF
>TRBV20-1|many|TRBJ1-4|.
TGCAGTGCTAGGGACATCGAGGTGTTTTTT
CSARDIEVFF
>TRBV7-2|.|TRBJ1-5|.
TGTGCCAGCAGTGCCTTTGGAGGGCGGTCTAATCAGCCCCAGCATTTT
CASSAFGGRSNQPQHF
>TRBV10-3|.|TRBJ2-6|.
TGTGCCATCAGTGACTCAGGACGGCACTCTGGGGCCAACGTCCTGACTTTC
CAISDSGRHSGANVLTF
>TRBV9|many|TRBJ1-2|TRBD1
TGTGCCAGCAGCGCCCCACGACAGGGTGCAGTCTATGGCTACACCTTC
CASSAPRQGAVYGYTF
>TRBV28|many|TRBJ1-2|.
TGTGCCAGCAGTTTATCTCTGACGATTTTCCTGGGGGGCTACACCTTC
CASSLSLTIFLGGYTF
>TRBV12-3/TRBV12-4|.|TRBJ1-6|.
TGTGCCAGCAGTTTTGGGCAGGCAGCTAATTCACCCCTCCACTTT
CASSFGQAANSPLHF
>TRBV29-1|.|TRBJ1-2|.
TGCAGCGTTGAATCATACAGACAGTCTAACTATGGCTACACCTTC
CSVESYRQSNYGYTF
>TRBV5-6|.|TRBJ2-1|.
TGTGCCAGCAGCTTCCGTCCCCTCTCCTACAATGAGCAGTTCTTC
CASSFRPLSYNEQFF
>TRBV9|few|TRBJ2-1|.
TGTGCCAGCAGCGTATACCTCAATGAGCAGTTCTTC
CASSVYLNEQFF
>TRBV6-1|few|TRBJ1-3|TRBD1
TGTGCCAGTAAGACAGGGAGTGGAAACACCATATATTTT
CASKTGSGNTIYF
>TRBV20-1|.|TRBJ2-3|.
TGCAGTGCTAGGGGTGGGACTGTCACAGATACGCAGTATTTT
CSARGGTVTDTQYF
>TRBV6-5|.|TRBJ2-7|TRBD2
TGTGCCAGCAGTTCCAGCGGGGGGGCCCCGTACGAGCAGTACTTC
CASSSSGGAPYEQYF
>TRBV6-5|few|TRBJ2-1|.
TGTGCCAGCAGTTACTGGGGGGGGGGCAGTCTCGAGCAGTTCTTC
CASSYWGGGSLEQFF
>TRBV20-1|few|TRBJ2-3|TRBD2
TGCTGTGCTGCCTACTCGGGACTAGCGGGAGCTGATACGCAGTATTTT
CCAAYSGLAGADTQYF
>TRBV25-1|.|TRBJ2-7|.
TGTGCCAGCGGCGTCCGGGGTGGTGTTGACGAGCAGTACTTC
CASGVRGGVDEQYF
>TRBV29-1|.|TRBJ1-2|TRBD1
TGCAGCGGGGACAGGGGATCCCAGGACGGCTACACCTTC
CSGDRGSQDGYTF
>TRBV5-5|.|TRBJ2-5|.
TGTGCCAGCAGCTTGAGCCAGCTGGTTTGGGAGACCCAGTACTTC
CASSLSQLVWETQYF
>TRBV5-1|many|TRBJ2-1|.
TGCGCCAGCGCTCTTACGGGCTTGCAGTTCTTC
CASALTGLQFF
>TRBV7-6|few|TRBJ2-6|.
TGTGCCAGCAGCTTGCGACCCACTGGGGCCAACGTCCTGACTTTC
CASSLRPTGANVLTF
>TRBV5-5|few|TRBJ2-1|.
TGTGCCAGCAGCTTTGGAGGGGGTCCCTACAATGAGCAGTTCTTC
CASSFGGGPYNEQFF
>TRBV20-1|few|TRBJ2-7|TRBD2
TGCAGTGCTCCAATCCCGGGAGGCTACGAGCAGTACTTC
CSAPIPGGYEQYF
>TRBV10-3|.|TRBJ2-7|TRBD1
TGTGCCATCAGCTCCGGACAGGGGGGCTACGAGCAGTACTTC
CAISSGQGGYEQYF
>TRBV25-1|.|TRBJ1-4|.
TGTGCCAGCAGTGAATTCACCCGCTCCCCCCGGAATGAAAAACTGTTTTTT
CASSEFTRSPRNEKLFF
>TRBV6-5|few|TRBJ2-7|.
TGTGCCAGCAGTTCGACTGGAACGACCTACGAGCAGTACTTC
CASSSTGTTYEQYF
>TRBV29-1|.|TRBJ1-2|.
TGCAGCGTTGAATGGGGCGCAGGTGGCTACACCTTC
CSVEWGAGGYTF
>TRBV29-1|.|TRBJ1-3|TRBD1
TGCAGCGTCCAAGACAGGGGAACTGGAAACACCATATATTTT
CSVQDRGTGNTIYF
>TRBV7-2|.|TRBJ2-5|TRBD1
TGTGCCAGCAGCCATCCCCCGGGCGACAGGGACGAGACCCAGTACTTC
CASSHPPGDRDETQYF
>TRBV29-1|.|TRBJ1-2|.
TGCAGCGTTTCGGCAGAGAGCTATGGCTACACCTTC
CSVSAESYGYTF
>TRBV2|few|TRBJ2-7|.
TGTGCCAGCAGTGGAGACATCCACGAGCAGTACTTC
CASSGDIHEQYF
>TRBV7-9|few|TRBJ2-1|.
TGTGCCAGCAGCCCCAGTACTGTTTACAATGAGCAGTTCTTC
CASSPSTVYNEQFF
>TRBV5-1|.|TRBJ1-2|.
TGCGCCAGCAGCTCCGACCATGGGGGCTACACCTTC
CASSSDHGGYTF
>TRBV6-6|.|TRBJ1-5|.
TGTGCCAGCAGTTACGTTGGAGATCAGCCCCAGCATTTT
CASSYVGDQPQHF
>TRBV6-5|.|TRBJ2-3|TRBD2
TGTGCCAGCAGTTACTTCGAGACGCGGGGGGTCGGCACAGATACGCAGTATTTT
CASSYFETRGVGTDTQYF
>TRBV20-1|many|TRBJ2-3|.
TGCAGTGCTAGGTGGGGGAGCACAGATACGCAGTATTTT
CSARWGSTDTQYF